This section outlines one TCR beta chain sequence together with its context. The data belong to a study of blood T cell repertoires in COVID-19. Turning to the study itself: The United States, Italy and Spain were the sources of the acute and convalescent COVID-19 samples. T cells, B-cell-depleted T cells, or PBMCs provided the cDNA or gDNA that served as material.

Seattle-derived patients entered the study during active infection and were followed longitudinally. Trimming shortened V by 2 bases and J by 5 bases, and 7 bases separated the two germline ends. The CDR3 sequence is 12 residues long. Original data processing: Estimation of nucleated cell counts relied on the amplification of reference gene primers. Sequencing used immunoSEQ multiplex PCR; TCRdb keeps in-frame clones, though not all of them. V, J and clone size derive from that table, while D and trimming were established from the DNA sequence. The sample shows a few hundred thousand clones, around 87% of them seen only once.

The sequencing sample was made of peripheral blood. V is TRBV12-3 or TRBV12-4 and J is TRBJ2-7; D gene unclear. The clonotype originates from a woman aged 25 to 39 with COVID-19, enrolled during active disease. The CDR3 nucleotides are TGTGCCAGCAGTTTATTCCGGGACGAGCAGTACTTC. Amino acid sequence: CASSLFRDEQYF.